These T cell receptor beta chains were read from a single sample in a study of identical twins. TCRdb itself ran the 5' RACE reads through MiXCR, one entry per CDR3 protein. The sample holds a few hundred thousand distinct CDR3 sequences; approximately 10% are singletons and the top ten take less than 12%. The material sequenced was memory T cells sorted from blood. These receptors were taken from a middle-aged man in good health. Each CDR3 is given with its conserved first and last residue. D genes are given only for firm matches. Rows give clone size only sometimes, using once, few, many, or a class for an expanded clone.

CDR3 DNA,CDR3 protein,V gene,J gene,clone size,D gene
TGTGCCAGCACCAGGACAGGGATCTACGAGCAGTACTTC,CASTRTGIYEQYF,TRBV7-2,TRBJ2-7,NA,TRBD1
TGTGCCAGCAGTCCATTCCCGAGACAGGGAGGCTCTGAAGCTTTCTTT,CASSPFPRQGGSEAFF,TRBV6-2/TRBV6-3,TRBJ1-1,few,TRBD1
TGTGCCAGCAGTAGGGGGGCGCAGCCTGGGGGGCAGTACTTC,CASSRGAQPGGQYF,TRBV7-2,TRBJ2-7,NA,NA
TGTGCCAGCAAGGCCCCGGTTAGAAACTATGGCTACACCTTC,CASKAPVRNYGYTF,TRBV28,TRBJ1-2,many,NA
TGCGCCAGCAGCTTTAAACAGGGGCCGGATACGCAGTATTTT,CASSFKQGPDTQYF,TRBV5-1,TRBJ2-3,NA,TRBD1
TGTGCCAGCAGTACTCCAGCGGGGGGGAAAAACATTCAGTACTTC,CASSTPAGGKNIQYF,TRBV6-5,TRBJ2-4,NA,TRBD2
TGTGCCAGTAACCCGACAGTGAACACTGAAGCTTTCTTT,CASNPTVNTEAFF,TRBV19,TRBJ1-1,NA,NA
TGTGCCAGCAGCTTCAGGGTGGGCTCCTACAATGAGCAGTTCTTC,CASSFRVGSYNEQFF,TRBV7-2,TRBJ2-1,NA,NA
TGTGCCATCAGTTCCGGGACTAGCGGGGTCAGCTCCTACAATGAGCAGTTCTTC,CAISSGTSGVSSYNEQFF,TRBV10-3,TRBJ2-1,many,TRBD2
TGCAGTGCTAGGGGGAAAAGCACAGATACGCAGTATTTT,CSARGKSTDTQYF,TRBV20-1,TRBJ2-3,few,NA
TGTGCCAGCAGCCCTCGACTAGCGGGAGGCCCACTGAACACCGGGGAGCTGTTTTTT,CASSPRLAGGPLNTGELFF,TRBV11-2,TRBJ2-2,few,TRBD2
TGCGCCAGCAGCCTCGTAGAAAACAGGGGCCACGAGCAGTACTTC,CASSLVENRGHEQYF,TRBV5-1,TRBJ2-7,many,TRBD1
TGTGCCAGCAGTGAACGGCAGGGGGCTTCTAATGAAAAACTGTTTTTT,CASSERQGASNEKLFF,TRBV25-1,TRBJ1-4,once,TRBD1
TGTGCCAGCAGCTCAGCGAGCGGGGGGAGCACAGATACGCAGTATTTT,CASSSASGGSTDTQYF,TRBV7-9,TRBJ2-3,NA,TRBD2
TGCAGTGCGAGAGACTTCTACACCGGGGAGCTGTTTTTT,CSARDFYTGELFF,TRBV20-1,TRBJ2-2,many,NA
TGCGCCAGCAGCTTGACCACGTTCTACGAGCAGTACTTC,CASSLTTFYEQYF,TRBV5-1,TRBJ2-7,NA,NA
TGTGCCAGCAGCCCTGGCACTAGACGGGGTACCTACAATGAGCAGTTCTTC,CASSPGTRRGTYNEQFF,TRBV12-3/TRBV12-4,TRBJ2-1,many,NA
TGTGTCACCCCCCGGCAACTACCCTACGGGCAGTACTTC,CVTPRQLPYGQYF,TRBV28,TRBJ2-7,many,NA
TGTGCCAGCAGCTTACTAGCGGGAGTGACAGATACGCAGTATTTT,CASSLLAGVTDTQYF,TRBV9,TRBJ2-3,many,TRBD2
TGCAGTGCTAGTTTTCTAAACACCGGGGAGCTGTTTTTT,CSASFLNTGELFF,TRBV20-1,TRBJ2-2,many,NA
TGCAGCGCAGGACAGAGAGGCTACGGCTACACCTTC,CSAGQRGYGYTF,TRBV29-1,TRBJ1-2,few,NA
TGTGCCATCAGTTTGGACAGGGCCCACGTTAACACCGGGGAGCTGTTTTTT,CAISLDRAHVNTGELFF,TRBV10-3,TRBJ2-2,few,TRBD1
TGCAGTGCTAGAGATATCGTACGGGGAAACTACGAGCAGTACTTC,CSARDIVRGNYEQYF,TRBV20-1,TRBJ2-7,NA,NA
TGTGCCACCAGCCTAGCGGGGTTTGGTGAGCAGTTCTTC,CATSLAGFGEQFF,TRBV15,TRBJ2-1,many,TRBD2
TGTGCCAGCAGCTTGGGACTAAGCAAGGAGACCCAGTACTTC,CASSLGLSKETQYF,TRBV5-6,TRBJ2-5,NA,NA
TGTGCCAGCAGTCCGACGGTTAATCAGCCCCAGCATTTT,CASSPTVNQPQHF,TRBV6-4,TRBJ1-5,many,NA
TGTGCCTGCAGTTTGCCGGAATCCAAAAACATTCAGTACTTC,CACSLPESKNIQYF,TRBV28,TRBJ2-4,NA,NA
TGTGCCAGCAGTCGGATAGGAGCGAACACCGGGGAGCTGTTTTTT,CASSRIGANTGELFF,TRBV2,TRBJ2-2,NA,NA
TGTGCCATCAGTGACCCTGAGGGCAATCAGCCCCAGCATTTT,CAISDPEGNQPQHF,TRBV10-3,TRBJ1-5,many,NA
TGTGCCAGCAGCTTAGTAACTTCCTCCCGAGGGGAGCGGTACTTC,CASSLVTSSRGERYF,TRBV7-2,TRBJ2-7,NA,NA
TGTGCCAGCAGCTCGAACACCCTCCTGGGGACCAAAAACATTCAGTACTTC,CASSSNTLLGTKNIQYF,TRBV7-2,TRBJ2-4,many,NA
TGTGCCAGCAGCTCCCTCGGGGGCTACAATGAGCAGTTCTTC,CASSSLGGYNEQFF,TRBV12-3/TRBV12-4,TRBJ2-1,few,NA
TGTGCCATCAGTGAGAACCTAGAGCAGTACTTC,CAISENLEQYF,TRBV10-3,TRBJ2-7,many,NA
TGTGCCAGCAGTGAATCTAGGGGGGGGTACACTGAAGCTTTCTTT,CASSESRGGYTEAFF,TRBV25-1,TRBJ1-1,NA,NA
TGCAGCGTTGAAGGCATTCCGTCCGAACCTTTCTCTGGAAACACCATATATTTT,CSVEGIPSEPFSGNTIYF,TRBV29-1,TRBJ1-3,many,NA
TGTGCCAGCAGTGGGGGTAAGAGCTCCTACAATGAGCAGTTCTTC,CASSGGKSSYNEQFF,TRBV2,TRBJ2-1,NA,NA
TGTGCCAGCAGTATACCGGGTCGCTCCTACAATGAGCAGTTCTTC,CASSIPGRSYNEQFF,TRBV12-3/TRBV12-4,TRBJ2-1,few,NA
TGCAGCGTTGACATGGGGAACAGATACGAGCAGTACTTC,CSVDMGNRYEQYF,TRBV29-1,TRBJ2-7,few,NA
TGCAGCGTTGTGTTTGGACAGCGGGAGCAGTACTTC,CSVVFGQREQYF,TRBV29-1,TRBJ2-7,NA,NA
TGTGCCAGCAGCTGGGAGGGCGGGCTTACCTACGAGCAGTACTTC,CASSWEGGLTYEQYF,TRBV7-2,TRBJ2-7,many,TRBD2
TGTGCCAGCAGCCCCCGAAGCACCGGGGAGCTGTTTTTT,CASSPRSTGELFF,TRBV7-6,TRBJ2-2,many,NA